This T cell receptor beta chain originates from a study of monozygotic twins with cystic fibrosis. Background on the study: Library input was around 3.1 micrograms of fragmented DNA, with approximately 16 PCR cycles.

Assay used: immunoSEQ multiplex PCR; TCRdb lists only in-frame clones, some missing. The sample consists of some 10,000 clones, just over 99% of them appearing once. V dropped 1 base and J dropped 2; count of bases not matched to a gene: 1. The V gene's germline CDR1 is MGHRA and CDR2 YSYEKL. CDR3 size: 15 residues. Study outcomes and limitations: Age, concordance and disease severity did not associate with shared CDR3 numbers. V usage most resembled the co-twin in 13 of 16 pairs. Low clonality (median approximately 0.0095) suggested a mostly naive repertoire.

Regarding this clone: Its antigen remains unknown.

The chain couples TRBV4-1 to TRBJ2-7; 11 bases align to TRBD1. Sequenced sample: blood. The receptor was derived from a young man with cystic fibrosis. CDR3 sequence reads: CASSQGDRGAYEQYF. The CDR3 DNA is TGCGCCAGCAGCCAAGGGGACAGGGGGGCCTACGAGCAGTACTTC.